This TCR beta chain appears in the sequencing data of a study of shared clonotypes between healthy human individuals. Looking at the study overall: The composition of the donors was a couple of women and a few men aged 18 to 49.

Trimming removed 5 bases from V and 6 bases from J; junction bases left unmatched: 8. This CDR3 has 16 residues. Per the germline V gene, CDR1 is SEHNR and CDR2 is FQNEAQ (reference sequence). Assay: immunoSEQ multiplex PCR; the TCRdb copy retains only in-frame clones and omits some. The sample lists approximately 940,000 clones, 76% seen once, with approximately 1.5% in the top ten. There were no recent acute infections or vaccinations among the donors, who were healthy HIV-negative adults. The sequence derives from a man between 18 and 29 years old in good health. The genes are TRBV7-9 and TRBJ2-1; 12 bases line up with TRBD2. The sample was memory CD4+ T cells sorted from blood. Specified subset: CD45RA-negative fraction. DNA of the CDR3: TGTGCCAGCAGCAACCGCGGACTAGCGGGAATCAATGAGCAGTTCTTC. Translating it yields CASSNRGLAGINEQFF.